These 10 T cell receptor beta chains came from one sample sequenced in a study of CD4 T cells in relation to SARS-CoV-2 and coronaviruses. Unexposed donor CD4+ T cells date from about 2011-2019, before the COVID-19 pandemic. Isolation of CD4+ T cells took place after about 10 days in culture. Sequencing used immunoSEQ multiplex PCR; TCRdb keeps in-frame clones, though not all of them. The repertoire consists of roughly 18,000 clones, with approximately 75% occurring once and the leading ten covering under 35%. What these receptors recognize is not known. The sample was CD4+ T cells from PBMCs, cultured in vitro. The receptors were gathered from a human donor in good health.

The chain carries TRBV6-4 and TRBJ2-2; D remains unclear. This CDR3 is 14 amino acids long. In germline, CDR1 is MRHNA, CDR2 SNTAGT. Between the trimmed V and J ends, which lost 2 bases and 3 bases, there was a span of 7 bases. The CDR3 spells CASSDKADTGELFF. DNA for the CDR3: TGTGCCAGCAGTGACAAGGCGGACACCGGGGAGCTGTTTTTT.

The chain recombines TRBV28 with TRBJ1-5, with a weak D call TRBD1 (5 bases). V was shortened by 6 bases and J by 0 bases, with 15 bases between the two germline ends. From germline, CDR1 is MDHEN and CDR2 SYDVKM. The CDR3 loop spans 16 amino acids. The CDR3 spells CASSLPRQLSNQPQHF. The CDR3 DNA reads TGTGCCAGCAGCCTCCCAAGACAGCTTAGCAATCAGCCCCAGCATTTT.

The V call is TRBV30, the J call TRBJ1-4, with D perhaps TRBD1 (6 bases). Trimming left V 4 bases short and J 0 bases short, with 15 bases between. Germline V lookup: CDR1 GTSNPN, CDR2 SVGIG (reference sequence). The CDR3 length is 16 residues. CDR3 loop: CAWTFGTSATNEKLFF. DNA of the CDR3: TGTGCCTGGACTTTCGGGACATCTGCAACTAATGAAAAACTGTTTTTT.

The sample holds a few counts of this clone. The chain carries TRBV12-5 and TRBJ2-1; TRBD1 or TRBD2 may be the D gene (5 bases each). CDR1 is LGHNT, CDR2 FRNRAP, per germline. The CDR3 spans 13 residues. The V end lost 4 bases, the J end lost 9 bases, and 13 bases lay between the germline ends. In DNA, the CDR3 is TGTGCTAGTGGTTCTCCAACTAGGGGTGAGCAGTTCTTC. It is translated as CASGSPTRGEQFF.

This chain connects TRBV11-2 to TRBJ1-6, with D possibly TRBD1 on 5 matching bases. V gave up 0 bases and J gave up 7 bases, with 7 bases separating them. CDR1 and CDR2 (germline): SGHAT, FQNNGV. This CDR3 region has 14 residues. For the CDR3, the DNA is TGTGCCAGCAGCTTAGAACAGGACAATTCACCCCTCCACTTT. Translated: CASSLEQDNSPLHF.

This chain connects TRBV10-3 to TRBJ2-7, with 9 bases identical to TRBD1. The V gene's germline CDR1 is ENHRY and CDR2 SYGVKD. V shed 8 bases, J shed 3 bases, and the junction held 2 bases outside the gene matches. The CDR3 loop spans 12 amino acids. The CDR3 protein is CAIRDRDYEQYF. CDR3 DNA sequence: TGTGCCATCCGGGACAGGGACTACGAGCAGTACTTC.

The rearrangement uses TRBV4-1 and TRBJ1-2; no clear D. The CDR3 runs 14 residues. Germline assignment: CDR1 MGHRA and CDR2 YSYEKL. Trimming left V 4 bases short and J 0 bases short, with 9 bases between. In nucleotides, the CDR3 is TGCGCCAGCAGCCCCAGTGGCTCTAACTATGGCTACACCTTC. Amino acids: CASSPSGSNYGYTF.

This chain links TRBV2 with TRBJ2-3; 7 nucleotides line up with TRBD1. CDR3 length: 12 amino acids. V was pared by 7 bases and J by 4 bases, with 2 bases of the junction left unmatched. Germline assignment: CDR1 SNHLY and CDR2 FYNNEI. CDR3 DNA sequence: TGTGCCAGCAAGCAGGGGGCAGATACGCAGTATTTT. Protein product: CASKQGADTQYF.

J is TRBJ1-1 and V is TRBV28; D not certain. The V end lost 4 bases, the J end lost 11 bases, and 14 bases lay between the germline ends. This CDR3 comprises 12 residues. CDR1 is MDHEN, CDR2 SYDVKM, per germline. The CDR3 is CASSYQPIMAFF. CDR3 DNA sequence: TGTGCCAGCAGTTACCAGCCTATTATGGCTTTCTTT.

This clone came up once. The chain is built from TRBV11-1 and TRBJ2-1, with TRBD2 as a possible D gene (6 bases). Trimming pared 6 bases from V and 0 bases from J, leaving 12 bases between. The CDR3 is 15 residues long. In germline, CDR1 is SGHAT, CDR2 FQDESV (reference sequence). CDR3 sequence: CASRSRGSSYNEQFF. Written as DNA, the CDR3 is TGTGCCAGCAGGTCACGGGGGAGCTCCTACAATGAGCAGTTCTTC.